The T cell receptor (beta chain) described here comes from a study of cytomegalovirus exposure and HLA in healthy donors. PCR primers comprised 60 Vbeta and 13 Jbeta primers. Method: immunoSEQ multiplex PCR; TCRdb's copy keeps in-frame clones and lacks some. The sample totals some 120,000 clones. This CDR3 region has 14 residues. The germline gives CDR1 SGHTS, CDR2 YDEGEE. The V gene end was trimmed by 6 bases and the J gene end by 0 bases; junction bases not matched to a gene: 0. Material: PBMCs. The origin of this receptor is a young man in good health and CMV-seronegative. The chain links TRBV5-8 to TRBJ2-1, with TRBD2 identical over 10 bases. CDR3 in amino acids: CASTSGSSYNEQFF. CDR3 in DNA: TGTGCCAGCACTAGCGGGAGCTCCTACAATGAGCAGTTCTTC. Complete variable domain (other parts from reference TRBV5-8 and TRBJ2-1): EAGVTQSPTHLIKTRGQQATLRCSPISGHTSVYWYQQALGLGLQFLLWYDEGEERNRGNFPPRFSGRQFPNYSSELNVNALELEDSALYLCASTSGSSYNEQFFGPGTRLTVL.